This entry concerns a single T cell receptor (beta chain). These data come from a study of blood T cell repertoires in COVID-19. In the study overall: In each case, the material was cDNA or gDNA derived from T cells, B-cell-depleted T cells, or PBMCs.

Trimming stripped 6 bases from V and 3 bases from J, with 9 bases between. Germline loops: CDR1 SGHNT, CDR2 YYREEE (reference sequence). This CDR3 region has 12 residues. Original handling: Amplified reference gene primers provided the basis for estimating nucleated cell counts. Data came from immunoSEQ multiplex PCR; TCRdb stores just in-frame clones and leaves some out. The V and J calls and clone size come from that table; D and trimming were worked out from the DNA. The sample holds just under 150,000 clones, 75% to 90% seen once. The V gene is TRBV5-4, the J gene TRBJ1-2; no clear D gene. The TCR was taken from a man aged 50-59 years who had recovered from COVID-19. Sequencing was carried out using peripheral blood. The CDR3 nucleotides are TGTGCCAGCACCCGAGAGGACTATGGCTACACCTTC. Protein sequence: CASTREDYGYTF.